The clone carrying this TCR beta chain has just a few counts. V lost 7 bases to trimming and J lost 4 bases, with 14 bases between them. Germline CDR1 is MNHNY and CDR2 is SVGAGI (reference sequence). This CDR3 spans 14 amino acids. This record comes from a study of blood T cell repertoires in COVID-19. The protocol was immunoSEQ multiplex PCR, while the TCRdb copy is restricted to in-frame clones and leaves out a portion. The sample contains approximately 110,000 clones, around 85% of which appear only once. The source is a woman older than 75 with COVID-19, enrolled during active disease. The chain is built from TRBV6-6 and TRBJ1-5, with D unclear. The sequenced sample consisted of peripheral blood. The CDR3 here is CASTTSGRNQPQHF. CDR3 sequence (DNA): TGTGCCAGCACGACATCGGGAAGAAATCAGCCCCAGCATTTT.